This T cell receptor beta chain is drawn from a study of T-cell reconstitution after alpha-beta-depleted transplantation in children. Preparation of the TCRbeta library was carried out with unique molecular identifiers. TCRdb fed the PCR reads into MiXCR, producing one record per CDR3 protein. The sample shows 350,000 to 400,000 distinct CDR3 sequences, approximately 12% of them seen only once. The TCR was taken from a human donor who donated a stem cell graft to a child with Fanconi anemia. The specimen was PBMCs, collected from the stem cell graft.

CDR3 in amino acids: CASNSEQYF. The CDR3 nucleotides are TGTGCCAGCAATTCAGAGCAGTACTTC. V gene TRBV21-1 combines with J gene TRBJ2-7. TRBV21-1 is a pseudogene locus. This CDR3 has 9 amino acids.